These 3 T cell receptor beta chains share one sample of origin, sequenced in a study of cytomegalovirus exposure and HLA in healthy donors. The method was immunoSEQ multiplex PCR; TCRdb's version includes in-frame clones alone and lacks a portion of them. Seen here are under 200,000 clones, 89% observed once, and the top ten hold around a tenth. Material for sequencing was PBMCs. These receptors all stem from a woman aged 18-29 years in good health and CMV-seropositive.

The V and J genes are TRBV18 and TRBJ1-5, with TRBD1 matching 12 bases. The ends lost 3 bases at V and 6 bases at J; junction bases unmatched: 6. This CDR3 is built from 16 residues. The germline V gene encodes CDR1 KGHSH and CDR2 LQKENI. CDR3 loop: CASSPSGTGGIQPQHF. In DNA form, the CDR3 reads TGTGCCAGCTCACCCTCCGGGACAGGGGGCATTCAGCCCCAGCATTTT.

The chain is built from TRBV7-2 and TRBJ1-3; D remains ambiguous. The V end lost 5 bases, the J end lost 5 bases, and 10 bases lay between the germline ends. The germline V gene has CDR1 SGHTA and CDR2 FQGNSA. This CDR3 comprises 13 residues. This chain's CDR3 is CASSPPVRNTIYF. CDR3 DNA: TGTGCCAGCAGCCCACCGGTGAGAAACACCATATATTTT.

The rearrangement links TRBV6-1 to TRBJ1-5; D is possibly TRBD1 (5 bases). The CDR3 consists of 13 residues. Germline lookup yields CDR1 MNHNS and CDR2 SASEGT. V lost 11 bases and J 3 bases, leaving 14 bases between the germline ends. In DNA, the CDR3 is TGTGCCGGACGTGGACAAGACAATCAGCCCCAGCATTTT. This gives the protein CAGRGQDNQPQHF.